The present T cell receptor (beta chain) was sequenced within a study of immune characteristics of hereditary and idiopathic chronic pancreatitis. About the investigation overall: Local immune cells and TCRbeta repertoires in the pancreas were profiled in this study for hereditary and idiopathic chronic pancreatitis, with control organ donor pancreases used for comparison. In total, 4 or 5 control pancreases, about 7 hereditary chronic pancreatitis pancreases and about six idiopathic chronic pancreatitis pancreases underwent TCRbeta sequencing. The gDNA-based approach was selected because the approach required minimal in vitro experimental manipulation of T cells infiltrating the pancreas.

Study-wide findings and limitations: Compared with controls, TCRbeta repertoire diversity was significantly higher and clonality was lower in both chronic pancreatitis groups. Among 10 to 15 chronic pancreatitis patients, higher numbers of productive TCR rearrangements went along with higher disease severity scores, showing a positive correlation. Hereditary and idiopathic chronic pancreatitis differed in Vbeta-Jbeta gene family usage, including TRBV10, TRBV19, TRBV23 and TRBV5. The study did not include chronic pancreatitis caused by alcohol use. Patient tissue was available only at the time of TPIAT, so disease duration differences may have influenced immune findings.

For this clone: Its cognate antigen has yet to be identified. One base away there is no much larger clone; base qualities are not given.

The germline V gene sets CDR1 to MDHEN and CDR2 to SYDVKM. Trimming takes 0 bases from V and 4 bases from J, and the germline ends sit 18 bases apart. The CDR3 runs 17 residues from the cysteine to the phenylalanine. The entry retains the CDR3 DNA only, 51 bases that are in frame from base 1. Patients undergoing total pancreatectomy with islet autotransplantation (TPIAT) were the source of the chronic pancreatitis pancreas tissue. Included chronic pancreatitis patients had no known history of diabetes. For TCRbeta sequencing, genomic DNA was extracted directly from bulk pancreas tissue, without T cell sorting. Pancreas tissues were collected consecutively from patients and organ donors at two US centers. The library was prepared using the immunoSEQ multiplex PCR assay. The TCRbeta CDR3 region and neighboring sequences were amplified from pancreatic genomic DNA and then sequenced. Per the authors' processing: Productive clonality and productive rearrangement counts were measured along with repertoire diversity, which was expressed as a mean normalized Shannon-Wiener index. Control and chronic pancreatitis repertoire metrics were compared by means of the nonparametric Mann-Whitney U test. Shared clonotypes were defined as CDR3beta sequences with identical amino acid composition and length across subjects. TCRdb's version of the immuneACCESS table is confined to in-frame rearrangements and falls short of the full clone set. An unresolved V gene accounts for under half of the shortfall where checked; the remainder is of unknown origin. V and J calls plus clone size are reproduced from that table; the DNA served to infer D and trimming. The sample profile shows roughly 14,000 clones; roughly 80% of them were found once. The top ten constitute approximately 15% of the sample.

This receptor was taken from a human donor with chronic pancreatitis. Sequencing input: pancreas tissue with hereditary chronic pancreatitis. The chain joins TRBV28 to TRBJ1-1; a tentative D call is TRBD1 (5 bases match). At the DNA level, the sequence is TGTGCCAGCAGTTTATGGGCAGGGCGAGTGTCTGCCACTGAAGCTTTCTTT. It specifies CASSLWAGRVSATEAFF. Full variable domain (CDR3 extended with the reference TRBV28 and TRBJ1-1 proteins): DVKVTQSSRYLVKRTGEKVFLECVQDMDHENMFWYRQDPGLGLRLIYFSYDVKMKEKGDIPEGYSVSREKKERFSLILESASTNQTSMYLCASSLWAGRVSATEAFFGQGTRLTVV.